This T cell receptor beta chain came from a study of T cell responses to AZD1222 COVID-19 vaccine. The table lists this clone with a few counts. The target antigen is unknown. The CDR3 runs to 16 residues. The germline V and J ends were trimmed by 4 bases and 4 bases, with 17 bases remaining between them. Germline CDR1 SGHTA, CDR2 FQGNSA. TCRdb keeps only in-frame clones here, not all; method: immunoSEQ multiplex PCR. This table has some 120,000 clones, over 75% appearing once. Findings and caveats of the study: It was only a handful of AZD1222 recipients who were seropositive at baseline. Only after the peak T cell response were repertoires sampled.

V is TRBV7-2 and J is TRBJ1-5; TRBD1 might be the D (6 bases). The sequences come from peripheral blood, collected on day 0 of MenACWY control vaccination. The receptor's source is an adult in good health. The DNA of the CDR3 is TGTGCCAGCAGCTCAAGGGTGGGGGCAGCTAATCAGCCCCAGCATTTT. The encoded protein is CASSSRVGAANQPQHF. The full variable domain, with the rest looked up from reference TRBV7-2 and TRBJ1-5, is GAGVSQSPSNKVTEKGKDVELRCDPISGHTALYWYRQSLGQGLEFLIYFQGNSAPDKSGLPSDRFSAERTGGSVSTLTIQRTQQEDSAVYLCASSSRVGAANQPQHFGDGTRLSIL.